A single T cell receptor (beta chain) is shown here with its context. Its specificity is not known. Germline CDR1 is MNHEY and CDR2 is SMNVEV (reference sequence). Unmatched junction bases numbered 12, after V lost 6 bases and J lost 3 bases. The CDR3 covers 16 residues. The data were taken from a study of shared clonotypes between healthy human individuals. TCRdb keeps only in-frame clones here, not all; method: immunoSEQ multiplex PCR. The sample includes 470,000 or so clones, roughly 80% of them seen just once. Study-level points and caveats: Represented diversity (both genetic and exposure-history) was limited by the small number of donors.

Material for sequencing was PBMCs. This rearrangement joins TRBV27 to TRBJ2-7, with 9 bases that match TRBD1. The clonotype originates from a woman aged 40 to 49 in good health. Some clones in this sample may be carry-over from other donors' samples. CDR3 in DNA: TGTGCCAGCAGGTCCCTCGGGACAGGGTCCTTCTACGAGCAGTACTTC. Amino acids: CASRSLGTGSFYEQYF.